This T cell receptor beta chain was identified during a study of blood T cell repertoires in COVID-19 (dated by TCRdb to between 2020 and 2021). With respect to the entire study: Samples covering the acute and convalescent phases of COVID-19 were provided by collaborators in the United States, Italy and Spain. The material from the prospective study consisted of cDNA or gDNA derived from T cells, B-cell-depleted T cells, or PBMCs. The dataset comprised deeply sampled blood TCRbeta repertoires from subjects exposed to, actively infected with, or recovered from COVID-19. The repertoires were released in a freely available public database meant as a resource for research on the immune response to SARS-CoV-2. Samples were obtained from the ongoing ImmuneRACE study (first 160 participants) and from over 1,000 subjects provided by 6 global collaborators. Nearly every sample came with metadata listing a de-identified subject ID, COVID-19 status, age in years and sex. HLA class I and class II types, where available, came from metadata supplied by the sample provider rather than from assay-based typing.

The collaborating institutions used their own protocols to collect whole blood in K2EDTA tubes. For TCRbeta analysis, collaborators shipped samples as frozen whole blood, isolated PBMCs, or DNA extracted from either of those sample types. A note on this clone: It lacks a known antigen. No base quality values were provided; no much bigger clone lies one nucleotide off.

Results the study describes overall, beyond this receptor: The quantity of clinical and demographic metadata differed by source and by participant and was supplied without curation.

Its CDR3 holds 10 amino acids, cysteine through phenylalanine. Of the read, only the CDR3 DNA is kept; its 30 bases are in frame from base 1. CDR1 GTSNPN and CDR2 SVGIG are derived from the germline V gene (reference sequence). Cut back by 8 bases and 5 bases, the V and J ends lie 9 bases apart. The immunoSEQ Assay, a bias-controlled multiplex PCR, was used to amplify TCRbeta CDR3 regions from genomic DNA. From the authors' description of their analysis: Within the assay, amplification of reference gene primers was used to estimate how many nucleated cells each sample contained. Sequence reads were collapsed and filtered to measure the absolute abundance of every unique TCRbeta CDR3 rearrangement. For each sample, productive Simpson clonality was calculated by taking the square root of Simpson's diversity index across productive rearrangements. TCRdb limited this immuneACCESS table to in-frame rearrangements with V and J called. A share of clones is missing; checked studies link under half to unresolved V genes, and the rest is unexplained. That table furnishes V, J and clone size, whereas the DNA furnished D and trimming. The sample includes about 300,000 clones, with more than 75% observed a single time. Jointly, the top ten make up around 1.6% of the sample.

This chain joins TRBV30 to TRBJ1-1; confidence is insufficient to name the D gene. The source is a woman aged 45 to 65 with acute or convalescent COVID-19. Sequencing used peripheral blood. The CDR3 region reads CAQESTEAFF. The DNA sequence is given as TGTGCCCAAGAGAGTACTGAAGCTTTCTTT.